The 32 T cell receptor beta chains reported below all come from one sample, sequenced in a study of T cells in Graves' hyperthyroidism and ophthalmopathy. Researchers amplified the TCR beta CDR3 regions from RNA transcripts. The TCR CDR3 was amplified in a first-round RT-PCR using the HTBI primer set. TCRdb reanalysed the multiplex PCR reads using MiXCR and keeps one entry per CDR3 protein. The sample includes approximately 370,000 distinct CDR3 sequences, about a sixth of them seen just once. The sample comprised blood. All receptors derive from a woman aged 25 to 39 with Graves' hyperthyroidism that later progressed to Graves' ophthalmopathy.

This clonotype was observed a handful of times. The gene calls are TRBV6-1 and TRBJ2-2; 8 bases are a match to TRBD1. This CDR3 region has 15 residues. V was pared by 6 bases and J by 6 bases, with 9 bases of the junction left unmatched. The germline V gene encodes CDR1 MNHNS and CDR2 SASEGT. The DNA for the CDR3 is TGTGCCAGCAGACCCGAGACAGGGGTGGCCGGGGAGCTGTTTTTT. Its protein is CASRPETGVAGELFF.

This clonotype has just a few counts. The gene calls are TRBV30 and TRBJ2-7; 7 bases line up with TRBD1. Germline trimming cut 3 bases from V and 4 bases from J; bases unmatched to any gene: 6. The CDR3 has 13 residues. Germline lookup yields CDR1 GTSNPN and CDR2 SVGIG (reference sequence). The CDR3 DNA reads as TGTGCCTGGAGCTCGGGACAGACTTACGAGCAGTACTTC. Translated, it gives CAWSSGQTYEQYF.

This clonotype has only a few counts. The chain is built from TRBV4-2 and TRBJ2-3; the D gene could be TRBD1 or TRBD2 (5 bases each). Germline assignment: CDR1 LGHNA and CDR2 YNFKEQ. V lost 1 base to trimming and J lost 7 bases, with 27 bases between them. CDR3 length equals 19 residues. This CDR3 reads CASSQALRDVDFSLHTQYF. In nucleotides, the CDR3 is TGTGCCAGCAGCCAAGCCTTACGGGACGTCGACTTCTCACTTCATACGCAGTATTTT.

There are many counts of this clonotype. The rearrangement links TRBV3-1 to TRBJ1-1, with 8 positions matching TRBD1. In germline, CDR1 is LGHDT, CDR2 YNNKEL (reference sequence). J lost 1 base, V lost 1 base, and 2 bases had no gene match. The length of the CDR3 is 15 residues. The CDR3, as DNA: TGTGCCAGCAGCCAAGGCGGACAGGGGAACACTGAAGCTTTCTTT. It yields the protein CASSQGGQGNTEAFF.

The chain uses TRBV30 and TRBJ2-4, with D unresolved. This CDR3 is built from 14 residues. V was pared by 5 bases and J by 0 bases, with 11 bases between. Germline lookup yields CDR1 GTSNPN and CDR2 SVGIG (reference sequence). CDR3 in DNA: TGTGCCTGGTCGGACGGCTTAGCCAAAAACATTCAGTACTTC. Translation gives CAWSDGLAKNIQYF.

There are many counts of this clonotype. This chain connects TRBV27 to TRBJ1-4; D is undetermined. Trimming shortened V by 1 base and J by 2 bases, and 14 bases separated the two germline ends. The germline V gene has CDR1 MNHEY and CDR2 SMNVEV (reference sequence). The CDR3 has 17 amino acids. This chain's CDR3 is CASSLLEPAVTNEKLFF. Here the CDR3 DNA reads TGTGCCAGCAGTTTATTGGAGCCCGCCGTTACTAATGAAAAACTGTTTTTT. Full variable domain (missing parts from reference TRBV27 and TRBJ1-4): EAQVTQNPRYLITVTGKKLTVTCSQNMNHEYMSWYRQDPGLGLRQIYYSMNVEVTDKGDVPEGYKVSRKEKRNFPLILESPSPNQTSLYFCASSLLEPAVTNEKLFFGSGTQLSVL.

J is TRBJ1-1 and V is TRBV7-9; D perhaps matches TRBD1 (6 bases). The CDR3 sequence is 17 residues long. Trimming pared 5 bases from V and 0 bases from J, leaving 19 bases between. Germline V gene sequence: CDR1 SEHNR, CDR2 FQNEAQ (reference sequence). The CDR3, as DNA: TGTGCCAGCAGCCTCAATGGATGGGGGCTTATGAACACTGAAGCTTTCTTT. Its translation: CASSLNGWGLMNTEAFF.

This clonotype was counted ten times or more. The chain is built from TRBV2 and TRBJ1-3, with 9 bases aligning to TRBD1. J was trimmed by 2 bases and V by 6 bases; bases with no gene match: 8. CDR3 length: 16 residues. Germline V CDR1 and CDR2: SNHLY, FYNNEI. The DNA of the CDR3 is TGTGCCAGCAGCAGGACAGGGGAGTCTCCTGGAAACACCATATATTTT. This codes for CASSRTGESPGNTIYF.

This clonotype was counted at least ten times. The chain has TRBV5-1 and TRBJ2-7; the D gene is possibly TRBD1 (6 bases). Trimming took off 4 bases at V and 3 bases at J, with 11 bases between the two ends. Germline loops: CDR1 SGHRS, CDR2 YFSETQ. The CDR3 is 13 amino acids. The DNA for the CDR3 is TGCGCCAGCAGCCCCACAGGGATCTACGAGCAGTACTTC. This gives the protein CASSPTGIYEQYF. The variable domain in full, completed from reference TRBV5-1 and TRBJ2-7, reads KAGVTQTPRYLIKTRGQQVTLSCSPISGHRSVSWYQQTPGQGLQFLFEYFSETQRNKGNFPGRFSGRQFSNSRSEMNVSTLELGDSALYLCASSPTGIYEQYFGPGTRLTVT.

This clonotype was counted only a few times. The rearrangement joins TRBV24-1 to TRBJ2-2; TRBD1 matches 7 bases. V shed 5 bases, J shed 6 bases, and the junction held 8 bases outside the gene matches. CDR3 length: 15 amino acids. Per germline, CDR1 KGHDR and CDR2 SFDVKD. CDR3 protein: CATSVAGTASGELFF. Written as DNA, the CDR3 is TGTGCCACCAGTGTTGCCGGGACAGCCTCCGGGGAGCTGTTTTTT.

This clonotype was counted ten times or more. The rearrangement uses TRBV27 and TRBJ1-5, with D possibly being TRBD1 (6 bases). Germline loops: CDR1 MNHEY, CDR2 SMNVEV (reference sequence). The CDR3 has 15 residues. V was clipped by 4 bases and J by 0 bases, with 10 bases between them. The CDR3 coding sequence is TGTGCCAGCAGTTCAGGGGTATATAGCAATCAGCCCCAGCATTTT. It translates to CASSSGVYSNQPQHF.

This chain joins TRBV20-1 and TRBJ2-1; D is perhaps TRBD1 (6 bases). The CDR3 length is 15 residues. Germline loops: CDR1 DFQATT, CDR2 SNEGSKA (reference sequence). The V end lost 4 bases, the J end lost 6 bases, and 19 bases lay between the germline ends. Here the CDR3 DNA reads TGCAGTGCTACTTCCGGGACAAGGCTGGGCAATGAGCAGTTCTTC. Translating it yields CSATSGTRLGNEQFF.

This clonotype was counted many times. CDR3 sequence (DNA): TGCGCCAGCAGCTTGTCCAGGTTGGGCGGGGAGCTGTTTTTT. Its translation: CASSLSRLGGELFF. V is TRBV5-1 and J is TRBJ2-2; D remains ambiguous. The V and J ends lost 1 base and 7 bases respectively, with 11 bases between them. The V gene's germline CDR1 is SGHRS and CDR2 YFSETQ. The CDR3 consists of 14 residues.

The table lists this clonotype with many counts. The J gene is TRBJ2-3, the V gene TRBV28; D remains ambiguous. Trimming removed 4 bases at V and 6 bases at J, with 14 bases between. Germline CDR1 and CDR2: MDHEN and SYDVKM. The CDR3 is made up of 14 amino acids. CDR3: CASSSGYSTDTQYF. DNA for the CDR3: TGTGCCAGCAGTTCCGGGTACTCCACCGATACGCAGTATTTT.

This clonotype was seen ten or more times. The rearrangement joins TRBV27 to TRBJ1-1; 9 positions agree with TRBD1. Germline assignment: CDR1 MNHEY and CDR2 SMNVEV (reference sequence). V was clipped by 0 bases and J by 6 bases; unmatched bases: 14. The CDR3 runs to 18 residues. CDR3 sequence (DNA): TGTGCCAGCAGTTTATCGCCCCCCGGGACAGGGCTACGCTCTGAAGCTTTCTTT. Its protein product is CASSLSPPGTGLRSEAFF.

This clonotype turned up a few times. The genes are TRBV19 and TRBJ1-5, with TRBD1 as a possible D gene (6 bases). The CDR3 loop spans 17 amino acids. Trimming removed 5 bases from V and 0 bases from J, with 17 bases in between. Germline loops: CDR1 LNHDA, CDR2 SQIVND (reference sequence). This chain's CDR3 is CASSFRLRGGSNQPQHF. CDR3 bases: TGTGCCAGTAGTTTCAGACTCAGGGGAGGTAGCAATCAGCCCCAGCATTTT.

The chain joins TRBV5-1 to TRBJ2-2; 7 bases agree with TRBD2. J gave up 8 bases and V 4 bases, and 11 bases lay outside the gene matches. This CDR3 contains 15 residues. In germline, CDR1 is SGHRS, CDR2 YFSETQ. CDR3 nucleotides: TGCGCCAGCAGCCCCCCGGGGGGAGGAAGAGGGGAGCTGTTTTTT. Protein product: CASSPPGGGRGELFF.

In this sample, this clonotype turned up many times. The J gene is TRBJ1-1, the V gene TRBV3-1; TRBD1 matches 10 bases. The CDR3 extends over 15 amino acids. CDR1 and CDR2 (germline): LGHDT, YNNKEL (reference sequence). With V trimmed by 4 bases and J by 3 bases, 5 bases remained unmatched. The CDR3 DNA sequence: TGTGCCAGCAGCCTTGGGACAGGGGAGGACACTGAAGCTTTCTTT. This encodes CASSLGTGEDTEAFF.

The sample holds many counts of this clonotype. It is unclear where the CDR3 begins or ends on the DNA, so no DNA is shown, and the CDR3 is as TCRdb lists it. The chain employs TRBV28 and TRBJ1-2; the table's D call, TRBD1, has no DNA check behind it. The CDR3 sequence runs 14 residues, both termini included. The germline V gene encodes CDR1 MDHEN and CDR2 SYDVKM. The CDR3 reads CASSTSGQGDGYTF.

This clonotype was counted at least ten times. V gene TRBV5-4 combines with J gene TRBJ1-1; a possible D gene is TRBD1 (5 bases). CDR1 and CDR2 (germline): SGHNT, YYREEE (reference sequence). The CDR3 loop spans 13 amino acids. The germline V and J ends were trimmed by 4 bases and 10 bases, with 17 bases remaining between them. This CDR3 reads CASSPGARAGAFF. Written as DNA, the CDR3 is TGTGCCAGCAGCCCCGGGGCCCGCGCGGGAGCTTTCTTT.

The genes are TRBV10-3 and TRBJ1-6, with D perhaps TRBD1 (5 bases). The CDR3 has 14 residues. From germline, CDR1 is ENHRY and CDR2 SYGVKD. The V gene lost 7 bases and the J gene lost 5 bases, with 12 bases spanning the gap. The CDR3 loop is CAITRDSNNSPLHF. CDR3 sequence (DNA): TGTGCCATCACCAGAGACAGCAATAATTCACCCCTCCACTTT.

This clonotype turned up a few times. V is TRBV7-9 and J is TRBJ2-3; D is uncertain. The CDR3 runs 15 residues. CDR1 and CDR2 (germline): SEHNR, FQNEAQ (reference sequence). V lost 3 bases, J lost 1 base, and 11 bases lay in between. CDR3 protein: CASSFNGYRTDTQYF. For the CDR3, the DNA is TGTGCCAGCAGCTTTAATGGCTACCGCACAGATACGCAGTATTTT.

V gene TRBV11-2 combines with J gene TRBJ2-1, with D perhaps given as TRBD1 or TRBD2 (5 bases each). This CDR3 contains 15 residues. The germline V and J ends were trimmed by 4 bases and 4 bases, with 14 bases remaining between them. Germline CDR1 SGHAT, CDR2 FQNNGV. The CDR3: CASSSSDTRYNEQFF. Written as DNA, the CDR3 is TGTGCCAGCAGCTCCTCGGACACTAGGTACAATGAGCAGTTCTTC. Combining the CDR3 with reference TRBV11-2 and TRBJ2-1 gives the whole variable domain EAGVAQSPRYKIIEKRQSVAFWCNPISGHATLYWYQQILGQGPKLLIQFQNNGVVDDSQLPKDRFSAERLKGVDSTLKIQPAKLEDSAVYLCASSSSDTRYNEQFFGPGTRLTVL.

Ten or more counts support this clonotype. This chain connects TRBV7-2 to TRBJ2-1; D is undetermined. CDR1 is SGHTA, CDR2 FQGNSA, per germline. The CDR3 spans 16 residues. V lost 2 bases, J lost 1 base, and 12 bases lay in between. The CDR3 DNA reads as TGTGCCAGCAGCTTATATGTGACACCTTCCTACAATGAGCAGTTCTTC. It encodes CASSLYVTPSYNEQFF.

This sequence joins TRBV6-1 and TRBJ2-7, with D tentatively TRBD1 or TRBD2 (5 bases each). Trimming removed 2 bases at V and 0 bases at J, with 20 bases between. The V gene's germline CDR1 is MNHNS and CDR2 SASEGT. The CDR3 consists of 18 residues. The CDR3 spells CASSELLVRGLSSYEQYF. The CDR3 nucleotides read TGTGCCAGCAGTGAATTACTCGTCCGGGGCCTGAGCTCCTACGAGCAGTACTTC.

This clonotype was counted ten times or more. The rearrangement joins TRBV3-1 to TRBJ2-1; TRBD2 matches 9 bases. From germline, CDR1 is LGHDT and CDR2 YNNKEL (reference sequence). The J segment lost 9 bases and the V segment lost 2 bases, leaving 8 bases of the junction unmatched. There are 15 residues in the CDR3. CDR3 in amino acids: CASSQTERGDVEQFF. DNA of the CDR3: TGTGCCAGCAGCCAAACGGAGCGGGGGGACGTTGAGCAGTTCTTC.

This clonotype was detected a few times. The CDR3 DNA is TGTGCCTGGAGGTTTGGACTAGCGGGAAACTCCCGGGGAGAGACCCAGTACTTC. Translation: CAWRFGLAGNSRGETQYF. The rearrangement links TRBV30 to TRBJ2-5; 12 nucleotides agree with TRBD2. The V and J ends lost 3 bases and 4 bases, in that order; junction bases with no gene match: 15. Germline V gene sequence: CDR1 GTSNPN, CDR2 SVGIG (reference sequence). The CDR3 is made up of 18 amino acids.

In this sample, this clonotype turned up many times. The CDR3 region is CASTQEQGAETQYF. DNA of the CDR3: TGTGCCAGCACTCAGGAACAGGGGGCAGAGACCCAGTACTTC. The V gene is TRBV12-3 or TRBV12-4, the J gene TRBJ2-5; 9 bases are a match to TRBD1. The CDR3 contains 14 residues. Trimming removed 7 bases from V and 4 bases from J; junction bases left unmatched: 7.

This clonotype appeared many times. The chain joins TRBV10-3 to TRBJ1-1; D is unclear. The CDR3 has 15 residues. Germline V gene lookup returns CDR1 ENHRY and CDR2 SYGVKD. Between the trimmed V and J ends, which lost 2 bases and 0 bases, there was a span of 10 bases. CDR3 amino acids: CAISEDGRLNTEAFF. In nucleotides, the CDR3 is TGTGCCATCAGTGAGGATGGACGGCTGAACACTGAAGCTTTCTTT.

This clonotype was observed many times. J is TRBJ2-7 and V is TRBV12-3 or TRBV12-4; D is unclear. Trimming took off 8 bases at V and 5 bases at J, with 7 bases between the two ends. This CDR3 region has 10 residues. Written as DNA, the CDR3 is TGTGCCAGCGGAGATCACGAGCAGTACTTC. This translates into CASGDHEQYF.

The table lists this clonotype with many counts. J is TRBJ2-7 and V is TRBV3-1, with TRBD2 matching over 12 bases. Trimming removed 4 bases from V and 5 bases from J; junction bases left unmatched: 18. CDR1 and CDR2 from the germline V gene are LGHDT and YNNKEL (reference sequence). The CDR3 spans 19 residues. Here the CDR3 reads CASSPTLAGGILGRDEQYF. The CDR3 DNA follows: TGTGCCAGCAGCCCGACTCTAGCGGGAGGGATCCTTGGAAGGGACGAGCAGTACTTC.

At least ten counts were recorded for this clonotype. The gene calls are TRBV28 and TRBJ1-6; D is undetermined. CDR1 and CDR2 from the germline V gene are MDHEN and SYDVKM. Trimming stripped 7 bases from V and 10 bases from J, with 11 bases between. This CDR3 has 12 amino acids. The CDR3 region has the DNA TGTGCCAGCAACTTTCTTGGGTCACCCCTCCACTTT. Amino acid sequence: CASNFLGSPLHF.